The 19 T cell receptor beta chains below were found in one sample sequenced in a study of T cells and Merkel cell carcinoma outcomes. TCRdb's copy holds only in-frame clones and misses some; the assay was immunoSEQ multiplex PCR. The sample lists 1,300 or so clones, 85% to 95% occurring once. Sequencing was carried out using tumor tissue from Merkel cell carcinoma. These receptors all stem from a human donor with Merkel cell carcinoma.

About this clone itself: Other nucleotide sequences in the sample specify the same CDR3. The CDR3 coding sequence is TGTGCCAGCAGGGCTCGACAGAACACTGAAGCTTTCTTT. It codes for CASRARQNTEAFF. This chain joins TRBV2 and TRBJ1-1; unclear D gene. Per germline, CDR1 SNHLY and CDR2 FYNNEI. V was pared by 6 bases and J by 1 base, with 9 bases between. CDR3 size: 13 residues.

The chain links TRBV28 to TRBJ1-2; tentatively, D is TRBD1 (5 bases). CDR3 length: 14 amino acids. In germline, CDR1 is MDHEN, CDR2 SYDVKM. Trimming left V 3 bases short and J 2 bases short, with 10 bases between. The CDR3 region has the DNA TGTGCCAGCAGTTTTTGGGACTTCAACTATGGCTACACCTTC. Protein sequence: CASSFWDFNYGYTF.

The CDR3 region has the DNA TGCGCCAGCGGAACAGGGGGCTATGAAAAACTGTTTTTT. Encoded protein: CASGTGGYEKLFF. The rearrangement links TRBV23-1 to TRBJ1-4, with TRBD1 identical over 9 bases. TRBV23-1 is reported as an ORF; its role is uncertain. CDR3 length: 13 amino acids. The V segment lost 8 bases and the J segment 6 bases; nucleotides outside the gene matches: 4.

The V call is TRBV9, the J call TRBJ2-1, with D possibly being TRBD1 or TRBD2 (5 bases each). This CDR3 has 13 amino acids. Trimming pared 0 bases from V and 8 bases from J, leaving 9 bases between. The germline gives CDR1 SGDLS, CDR2 YYNGEE. CDR3 region: CASSVAGRDEQFF. In DNA, the CDR3 is TGTGCCAGCAGCGTAGCGGGGCGGGATGAGCAGTTCTTC.

The chain couples TRBV7-2 to TRBJ2-2; D remains ambiguous. This CDR3 comprises 12 residues. V dropped 5 bases and J dropped 6 bases, with 7 bases sitting between them. Germline V gene sequence: CDR1 SGHTA, CDR2 FQGNSA. As DNA, the CDR3 is TGTGCCAGCAGCCTCCGGCCCGGGGAGCTGTTTTTT. It translates to CASSLRPGELFF.

The chain employs TRBV11-3 and TRBJ2-1; D uncertain. V was pared by 1 base and J by 5 bases, with 12 bases between. This CDR3 has 15 amino acids. Germline V gives CDR1 SGHNT, CDR2 YENEEA. As DNA, the CDR3 is TGTGCCAGCAGCTTAGTGTTCTCCGGTAACAATGAGCAGTTCTTC. It translates to CASSLVFSGNNEQFF.

This clone came up once. The V gene is TRBV4-1, the J gene TRBJ1-5; D unresolved. V lost 0 bases to trimming and J lost 6 bases, with 12 bases between them. CDR1 and CDR2 from the germline V gene are MGHRA and YSYEKL. The CDR3 runs 15 residues. The chain's CDR3 is CASSQDLSAFQPQHF. The DNA of the CDR3 is TGCGCCAGCAGCCAAGATTTATCAGCATTTCAGCCCCAGCATTTT.

This chain links TRBV4-2 with TRBJ1-2; D unclear. The V end was cut by 1 base, the J end by 6 bases, with 18 bases between. The CDR3 extends over 16 amino acids. CDR1 and CDR2 from the germline V gene are LGHNA and YNFKEQ. CDR3 sequence: CASSQVGSTFTDGYTF. CDR3 coding DNA: TGTGCCAGCAGCCAAGTGGGAAGCACCTTCACGGATGGCTACACCTTC.

This chain links TRBV30 with TRBJ2-7; no clear D. The ends were cut back, 0 bases at V and 3 bases at J, with 12 bases in the middle. The CDR3 runs 14 residues. From germline, CDR1 is GTSNPN and CDR2 SVGIG (reference sequence). CDR3 in DNA: TGTGCCTGGAGTGTAAAGGTTGAGTTCTACGAGCAGTACTTC. Translated: CAWSVKVEFYEQYF. Combining the CDR3 with reference TRBV30 and TRBJ2-7 gives the whole variable domain SQTIHQWPATLVQPVGSPLSLECTVEGTSNPNLYWYRQAAGRGLQLLFYSVGIGQISSEVPQNLSASRPQDRQFILSSKKLLLSDSGFYLCAWSVKVEFYEQYFGPGTRLTVT.

This rearrangement joins TRBV25-1 to TRBJ1-4, with 8 nucleotides matching TRBD1. The V gene's germline CDR1 is MGHDK and CDR2 SYGVNS. With V trimmed by 4 bases and J by 5 bases, 6 bases remained unmatched. The CDR3 contains 15 residues. The CDR3 DNA is TGTGCCAGCAGTGGGTATACAGGGGGGAATGAAAAACTGTTTTTT. Translating it yields CASSGYTGGNEKLFF.

For the CDR3, the DNA is TGCGCCAGTAAGCAAGGGGGTGGCAATCAGCCCCAGCATTTT. Its protein is CASKQGGGNQPQHF. The rearrangement links TRBV5-1 to TRBJ1-5; a weak D match, TRBD1 (6 bases). CDR3 size: 14 residues. Trimming pared 8 bases from V and 2 bases from J, leaving 14 bases between. CDR1 and CDR2 (germline): SGHRS, YFSETQ.

The rearrangement joins TRBV7-9 to TRBJ1-1; 8 nucleotides align to TRBD1. From germline, CDR1 is SEHNR and CDR2 FQNEAQ (reference sequence). The CDR3 consists of 16 residues. Trimming removed 5 bases from V and 4 bases from J; junction bases left unmatched: 12. CDR3 residues: CASSELGQGSGTEAFF. For the CDR3, the DNA is TGTGCCAGCAGCGAACTCGGACAGGGTTCCGGCACTGAAGCTTTCTTT. The full variable domain, rest sourced from reference TRBV7-9 and TRBJ1-1, is DTGVSQNPRHKITKRGQNVTFRCDPISEHNRLYWYRQTLGQGPEFLTYFQNEAQLEKSRLLSDRFSAERPKGSFSTLEIQRTEQGDSAMYLCASSELGQGSGTEAFFGQGTRLTVV.

The rearrangement uses TRBV4-3 and TRBJ2-7, with D maybe TRBD2 (5 bases). Germline V gene data show CDR1 as LGHNA and CDR2 as YSLEER. Trimming took off 0 bases at V and 3 bases at J, with 9 bases between the two ends. The CDR3 covers 14 residues. CDR3 bases: TGCGCCAGCAGCCAAGACTTAGGAGGCTACGAGCAGTACTTC. Translating it yields CASSQDLGGYEQYF.

This chain uses TRBV7-9 with TRBJ1-2; D remains unclear. The CDR3 has 12 amino acids. Trimming removed 7 bases at V and 10 bases at J, with 16 bases between. Germline CDR1 SEHNR, CDR2 FQNEAQ (reference sequence). The CDR3 DNA is TGTGCCAGCACCGGAGGAGCCCTTATCTACACCTTC. It encodes CASTGGALIYTF.

The chain employs TRBV30 and TRBJ2-2; D is uncertain. The CDR3 is 12 residues long. Germline CDR1 is GTSNPN and CDR2 is SVGIG (reference sequence). V lost 3 bases and J lost 6, with 8 bases in between. The CDR3: CAWSDNPGELFF. CDR3 DNA: TGTGCCTGGAGCGATAATCCCGGGGAGCTGTTTTTT.

The rearrangement joins TRBV7-3 to TRBJ2-5; possibly TRBD2 for D (5 bases). The CDR3 totals 14 residues. Germline assignment: CDR1 SGHTA and CDR2 FQGTGA. The V end was cut by 5 bases, the J end by 2 bases, with 12 bases between. This CDR3 reads CASSPTGMQETQYF. CDR3 nucleotide sequence: TGTGCCAGCAGCCCTACGGGAATGCAAGAGACCCAGTACTTC.

The CDR3 DNA sequence: TGCGCCAGCAGCTCAGAGGTGGGCGGGGGCTACACCTTC. Amino acids: CASSSEVGGGYTF. This chain links TRBV5-1 with TRBJ1-2; no firm D call. Germline CDR1 reads SGHRS; CDR2 reads YFSETQ. V was trimmed by 3 bases and J by 8 bases, leaving 14 bases between them. The CDR3 spans 13 residues.

This clone was detected a few times. This rearrangement joins TRBV9 to TRBJ2-5; perhaps TRBD2 as D (6 bases). Trimming pared 3 bases from V and 4 bases from J, leaving 16 bases between. The CDR3 spans 15 residues. Per the germline V gene, CDR1 is SGDLS and CDR2 is YYNGEE. The CDR3 nucleotides are TGTGCCAGCAGCGCCGGCGGAGGGGTAGGAGAGACCCAGTACTTC. Translation gives CASSAGGGVGETQYF. The full variable domain, with the rest looked up from reference TRBV9 and TRBJ2-5, is DSGVTQTPKHLITATGQRVTLRCSPRSGDLSVYWYQQSLDQGLQFLIQYYNGEERAKGNILERFSAQQFPDLHSELNLSSLELGDSALYFCASSAGGGVGETQYFGPGTRLLVL.

The chain couples TRBV13 to TRBJ1-1; perhaps TRBD1 as D (6 bases). Germline V gives CDR1 PRHDT, CDR2 FYEKMQ (reference sequence). Between the trimmed V and J ends, which lost 5 bases and 1 base, there was a span of 11 bases. The CDR3 sequence is 14 residues long. The CDR3: CASSRPGENTEAFF. The CDR3, as DNA: TGTGCCAGCAGCCGTCCAGGGGAGAACACTGAAGCTTTCTTT.